The T cell receptor beta chain under discussion was sequenced for a study of blood T cells in healthy people across ages (dated by TCRdb to 2013 to 2016). About the full investigation: Template switching captured roughly one uniquely barcoded TCR beta cDNA molecule per two T cells in model experiments. To track age-related changes in TCR beta repertoire diversity, the study relied on deep sequencing normalized with unique cDNA molecular identifiers. The donors were divided into four age groups: young (average about 15 years), middle-aged (about 40), aged (about 60) and long-lived (82). To avoid experimental bias, donors of different ages were distributed randomly across sequencing lanes. Using the same blood draw, the study looked at two additional independent replicas of 1 million unique cDNA reads for two donors, one aged 18 to 29 and the other aged 80 or older.

Beyond this particular receptor, the publication reports: Estimates of total diversity from one million sequenced T cells were regarded as lower bounds and underestimates. Bulk unsorted PBMC profiling prevented conclusive comparison of naive and antigen-experienced compartments. Observed TCR beta diversity per million T cells fell roughly linearly with age, and a significant reduction was already apparent by age roughly 40. Compared with the aged group, the long-lived group had more naive CD4+ T cells, fewer expanded clones and increased TCR diversity, a pattern suggesting age selection. Observed TCR beta diversity correlated strongly with the percentage of naive T cells measured by flow cytometry. The CMV infection status of donors was not known, potentially confounding age-related changes in expanded clonotypes.

Systemically healthy Caucasian individuals from Russia, 35 to 50 in total and aged about 6 to 100 years, were included as donors. Each donor gave around 9.9 milliliters of peripheral blood, collected into EDTA-treated Vacutainer tubes. Ficoll-Paque density-gradient centrifugation was used to isolate PBMCs, with at least 7 million obtained per sample. Total RNA was extracted from PBMCs with Trizol reagent, with at least 5.5 micrograms obtained per sample. For every donor, an aliquot of PBMCs went through flow cytometry to measure the percentages of naive CD45RAhigh/CD27high T cells. The CDR1 and CDR2 encoded by the germline V gene are SGHRS and YFSETQ. Trimming takes 0 bases off V and 3 bases off J; junction bases not matched to a gene: 4. Taken from cysteine to phenylalanine, the CDR3 has 17 residues. Only CDR3 DNA remains: 51 bases, in frame from the first base. The library was made by 5' RACE. TCRdb records Illumina HiSeq 2500 as the sequencer. A second PCR of roughly 7 to 12 cycles was run with a J-beta primer mix and a sample-barcoded 5' primer. Each TCR beta cDNA molecule received a unique molecular identifier from a template-switch 5' adaptor carrying 12 random nucleotides. Each sample yielded at least 3 million CDR3-containing paired-end reads. All of the RNA was converted into first-strand cDNA using the Mint cDNA synthesis kit, with a TRBC-specific oligonucleotide serving as the primer. Following uracil-DNA glycosylase treatment, all cDNA underwent a first 18-cycle PCR with the universal primers M1SS and BC2_uni_R. Concerning the study's data processing: Normalization of each sample was performed by random selection of 1 million high-quality reads, each carrying a distinct molecular identifier. Reads with shared molecular identifiers were discarded instead of being binned into consensus sequences. MiTCR, run with a Q25 quality threshold and the strictest error-elimination algorithm, handled CDR3 identification, clonotype clustering and error correction. A nonparametric unseen species model using Euler transformation provided a lower-bound estimate of total TCR beta diversity. Through fastp at Q25 and MiXCR, TCRdb rebuilt clones from the public reads, retaining in-frame beta chains. Under each unique CDR3 protein, matching rows form one entry showing the most common genes and DNA. TCRdb, rather than the study authors, made the V and J calls. The sample yields 380,000 or so distinct CDR3 sequences; approximately 51% were counted once. The top ten constitute 51% of the sample.

This clonotype was seen just once. The specificity of this receptor is unknown. Nothing much larger sits one base from this clone, and base qualities are not available. A single read counts as weak evidence. The sequence is built from TRBV5-1 and TRBJ2-1; 12 of the junction bases match TRBD2. The receptor was isolated from a man in his 60s in good health. The sequencing sample was made of blood. The encoded CDR3 is CASSLGLAGGFYNEQFF. The DNA reads TGCGCCAGCAGCTTGGGTCTAGCGGGAGGGTTCTACAATGAGCAGTTCTTC.